The 29 T cell receptor beta chains reported below all come from one sample, sequenced in a study of blood T cell repertoires in COVID-19. The method was immunoSEQ multiplex PCR; TCRdb's version includes in-frame clones alone and lacks a portion of them. In the table there are about 160,000 clones, approximately 75% of which are singletons. Source material: peripheral blood. The receptors shown here come from a human donor in a cohort sampled during active COVID-19.

This chain links TRBV24-1 with TRBJ2-7; no firm D call. The length of the CDR3 is 14 residues. V was clipped by 3 bases and J by 4 bases, with 12 bases between them. Germline assignment: CDR1 KGHDR and CDR2 SFDVKD. CDR3 residues: CATSDPRHPYEQYF. The CDR3 DNA follows: TGTGCCACCAGTGATCCCCGACACCCTTACGAGCAGTACTTC.

The chain carries TRBV30 and TRBJ1-4; D may be TRBD1 (5 bases). The germline CDR1 and CDR2 sequences are GTSNPN and SVGIG (reference sequence). V gave up 3 bases and J gave up 4 bases, with 12 bases separating them. CDR3 length: 14 residues. This CDR3 is CAWRVGTNNEKLFF. In DNA form, the CDR3 reads TGTGCCTGGAGGGTCGGGACTAATAATGAAAAACTGTTTTTT.

This clone has a handful of counts. J is TRBJ2-7 and V is TRBV10-3; TRBD2 matches 12 bases. The J segment lost 2 bases and the V segment lost 10 bases, leaving 6 bases of the junction unmatched. This CDR3 is 14 amino acids long. Germline V gene data show CDR1 as ENHRY and CDR2 as SYGVKD. The chain's CDR3 is CATRASGGAYEQYF. The CDR3 region has the DNA TGTGCCACCCGGGCTAGCGGGGGGGCCTACGAGCAGTACTTC.

The chain couples TRBV23-1 to TRBJ2-4; D might be TRBD1 (6 bases). TRBV23-1 is filed as an ORF, its function uncertain. The CDR3 totals 16 residues. V dropped 0 bases and J dropped 0 bases, with 9 bases sitting between them. CDR3 bases: TGCGCCAGCAGTCAATCCAACAGGGAAGCCAAAAACATTCAGTACTTC. It specifies CASSQSNREAKNIQYF.

The CDR3, as DNA: TGCGCCAGCAGCCAAGATCCCGAGCGGGGGGCCCCGTTCTTC. Residues: CASSQDPERGAPFF. The chain links TRBV4-3 to TRBJ2-1, with 9 bases matching TRBD2. Germline V gene data show CDR1 as LGHNA and CDR2 as YSLEER. The J segment lost 15 bases and the V segment lost 0 bases, leaving 9 bases of the junction unmatched. The length of the CDR3 is 14 residues.

This rearrangement joins TRBV4-3 to TRBJ2-2; no definite D call. CDR3 length equals 14 residues. CDR1 LGHNA and CDR2 YSLEER come from the germline V gene. V lost 1 base and J lost 3, with 6 bases in between. As DNA, the CDR3 is TGCGCCAGCAGCCAAGCTAGGTACACCGGGGAGCTGTTTTTT. It translates to CASSQARYTGELFF.

J is TRBJ1-5 and V is TRBV4-3; 8 bases align to TRBD1. After removal of 3 bases from V and 4 bases from J, the junction contained 2 bases not matched to a gene. The CDR3 has 14 amino acids. CDR1 and CDR2 (germline): LGHNA, YSLEER. The DNA of the CDR3 is TGCGCCAGCAGCCACGGACAGGGAAATCAGCCCCAGCATTTT. As protein: CASSHGQGNQPQHF.

The chain joins TRBV11-2 to TRBJ2-5, with D possibly matching TRBD1 (5 bases). Germline V gives CDR1 SGHAT, CDR2 FQNNGV. With 1 base removed from V and 5 bases from J, the gap between germline ends came to 14 bases. The length of the CDR3 is 15 residues. CDR3 in amino acids: CASSLGQIMRETQYF. For the CDR3, the DNA is TGTGCCAGCAGCTTAGGACAGATCATGAGGGAGACCCAGTACTTC.

This clone appeared once. V gene TRBV5-1 combines with J gene TRBJ2-7; TRBD1 is a possible D gene (6 bases). From germline, CDR1 is SGHRS and CDR2 YFSETQ. The CDR3 length is 17 residues. V dropped 4 bases and J dropped 2 bases, with 22 bases sitting between them. In DNA, the CDR3 is TGCGCCAGCAGCCTAACCATCAGGGAGAGGGACACCTACGAGCAGTACTTC. The encoded protein is CASSLTIRERDTYEQYF.

A single count supports this clone. The chain is built from TRBV4-3 and TRBJ2-1; maybe TRBD2 (5 bases). Germline V gives CDR1 LGHNA, CDR2 YSLEER. The ends were cut back, 3 bases at V and 6 bases at J, with 18 bases in the middle. This CDR3 is built from 16 residues. The CDR3 region is CASSHLLARPPNEQFF. CDR3 nucleotide sequence: TGCGCCAGCAGCCACCTTCTAGCCCGCCCCCCCAATGAGCAGTTCTTC.

The chain carries TRBV19 and TRBJ2-7, with 12 bases that match TRBD2. Germline-derived CDR1 and CDR2 are LNHDA and SQIVND (reference sequence). The V gene end was trimmed by 6 bases and the J gene end by 6 bases; junction bases not matched to a gene: 6. The CDR3 has 14 amino acids. The CDR3 sequence: CASRTSGSVGEQYF. The CDR3 DNA sequence: TGTGCCAGTAGGACTAGCGGGAGCGTCGGCGAGCAGTACTTC.

The CDR3 reads CASRKRAGGSEAFF. The CDR3 region has the DNA TGTGCCAGCAGAAAGAGGGCAGGGGGCTCTGAAGCTTTCTTT. The chain carries TRBV5-8 and TRBJ1-1; the match to TRBD1 covers 8 bases. Trimming at V came to 5 bases and at J to 6 bases, leaving 9 bases not matched to a gene. This CDR3 is built from 14 residues. Germline V lookup: CDR1 SGHTS, CDR2 YDEGEE.

The rearrangement joins TRBV3-1 (or the pseudogene TRBV3-2) to TRBJ1-4; 10 bases are a match to TRBD1. CDR1 is LGHDT and CDR2 is YNNKEL in the germline V gene (reference sequence). V lost 6 bases, J lost 7 bases, and 5 bases stayed unmatched. This CDR3 has 14 residues. The CDR3 here is CASSRQGASEKLFF. DNA for the CDR3: TGTGCCAGCAGTCGACAGGGGGCTAGTGAAAAACTGTTTTTT.

This clone came up a few times. The rearrangement uses TRBV6-2 or TRBV6-3 and TRBJ1-1; D might be TRBD1 (6 bases). The CDR3 length is 14 residues. V was cut by 5 bases and J by 2 bases, with 12 bases left in between. Germline V gene sequence: CDR1 MNHEY, CDR2 SVGEGT. This chain's CDR3 is CASSRQAPNTEAFF. The CDR3 nucleotides are TGTGCCAGCAGTCGACAGGCCCCTAACACTGAAGCTTTCTTT.

V gene TRBV12-3 or TRBV12-4 combines with J gene TRBJ1-1; weak D call: TRBD1 (5 bases). V shed 7 bases and J shed 2 bases, with 11 bases lying between them. The CDR3 has 13 residues. CDR3 protein: CASKGLFNTEAFF. The CDR3 DNA reads TGTGCCAGCAAGGGGCTTTTTAACACTGAAGCTTTCTTT.

This clone was recorded once. The chain recombines TRBV11-2 with TRBJ2-3; D is perhaps TRBD2 (6 bases). Between the trimmed V and J ends, which lost 1 base and 1 base, there was a span of 12 bases. This CDR3 has 16 amino acids. The germline gives CDR1 SGHAT, CDR2 FQNNGV. The CDR3 loop reads CASSLGAGRGTDTQYF. The CDR3 coding sequence is TGTGCCAGCAGCTTAGGAGCGGGCCGGGGCACAGATACGCAGTATTTT.

The genes are TRBV19 and TRBJ2-7; D is perhaps TRBD2 (5 bases). The CDR3 spans 12 residues. Germline V gene sequence: CDR1 LNHDA, CDR2 SQIVND (reference sequence). V dropped 4 bases and J dropped 6 bases, with 10 bases sitting between them. The CDR3 protein is CASSNRGSEQYF. The CDR3 nucleotides read TGTGCCAGTAGTAATCGAGGGAGCGAGCAGTACTTC.

The chain has TRBV27 and TRBJ1-1; D unclear. Trimming took off 3 bases at V and 5 bases at J, with 13 bases between the two ends. The V gene's germline CDR1 is MNHEY and CDR2 SMNVEV (reference sequence). This CDR3 contains 14 residues. Here the CDR3 DNA reads TGTGCCAGCAGTTTGACGGGGAGGAATACTGAAGCTTTCTTT. Protein: CASSLTGRNTEAFF.

As regards this clone: One end of the junction does not line up with germline, which may come from a read error. CDR3 in amino acids: CPSGGASGRRGTDTQYF. Here the CDR3 DNA reads TGCCCAAGCGGCGGGGCTAGCGGGCGGAGGGGCACAGATACGCAGTATTTT. V gene TRBV19 combines with J gene TRBJ2-3, with 8 nucleotides matching TRBD2. The germline V gene encodes CDR1 LNHDA and CDR2 SQIVND (reference sequence). The CDR3 length is 17 residues.

The chain combines TRBV7-2 with TRBJ1-3, with unresolved D. CDR3 length equals 19 residues. CDR1 and CDR2 from the germline V gene are SGHTA and FQGNSA. Trimming took 3 bases from V and 0 from J, leaving 21 bases between them. The CDR3, as DNA: TGTGCCAGCAGCTTGACAATCGGACGGACTACTAGCTCTGGAAACACCATATATTTT. Encoded protein: CASSLTIGRTTSSGNTIYF.

The rearrangement uses TRBV19 and TRBJ2-2, with D possibly being TRBD1 (6 bases). Germline values: CDR1 LNHDA, CDR2 SQIVND (reference sequence). This CDR3 has 16 amino acids. Trimming stripped 2 bases from V and 3 bases from J, with 13 bases between. CDR3 in amino acids: CASSITGQGYTGELFF. The CDR3 DNA is TGTGCCAGTAGTATAACGGGCCAGGGGTACACCGGGGAGCTGTTTTTT.

V is TRBV4-1 and J is TRBJ2-3; TRBD2 agrees at 10 bases. The CDR3 has 17 amino acids. Germline CDR1 MGHRA, CDR2 YSYEKL. Trimming cost V 1 base and J 4 bases; bases outside gene matches: 8. CDR3 protein: CASSQGGLAIAADTQYF. CDR3 nucleotides: TGCGCCAGCAGCCAAGGGGGACTAGCGATTGCCGCAGATACGCAGTATTTT.

V is TRBV6-6 and J is TRBJ1-5; 8 bases are shared with TRBD1. This CDR3 contains 13 residues. The germline gives CDR1 MNHNY, CDR2 SVGAGI (reference sequence). The V and J ends lost 7 bases and 7 bases, in that order; junction bases with no gene match: 6. The CDR3 reads CASTGGEKQPQHF. As DNA, the CDR3 is TGTGCCAGCACAGGGGGCGAGAAGCAGCCCCAGCATTTT.

The chain joins TRBV7-8 to TRBJ2-5, with 9 bases fitting TRBD1. This CDR3 contains 16 residues. V shed 1 base, J shed 5 bases, and the junction held 8 bases outside the gene matches. Germline assignment: CDR1 SGHVS and CDR2 FQNEAQ. The CDR3 sequence: CASSLDTGGASETQYF. The CDR3 DNA reads TGTGCCAGCAGCTTAGATACAGGGGGCGCATCGGAGACCCAGTACTTC.

The chain is built from TRBV11-2 and TRBJ2-7; D possibly corresponds to TRBD1 (6 bases). V lost 3 bases to trimming and J lost 3 bases, with 9 bases between them. This CDR3 contains 13 residues. Germline lookup yields CDR1 SGHAT and CDR2 FQNNGV. The CDR3 reads CASSLEDSYEQYF. Written as DNA, the CDR3 is TGTGCCAGCAGCTTGGAGGACAGCTACGAGCAGTACTTC.

Many counts were recorded for this clone. This chain links TRBV27 with TRBJ2-7, with TRBD2 as a possible D gene (6 bases). Per germline, CDR1 MNHEY and CDR2 SMNVEV (reference sequence). The CDR3 is made up of 14 amino acids. V dropped 2 bases and J dropped 3 bases, with 11 bases sitting between them. In DNA, the CDR3 is TGTGCCAGCAGTTTACAGGGCGGGAACTACGAGCAGTACTTC. Its translation: CASSLQGGNYEQYF.

V gene TRBV3-1 (or the pseudogene TRBV3-2) combines with J gene TRBJ2-2; D unclear. Trimming removed 1 base from V and 2 bases from J, with 11 bases in between. Per germline, CDR1 LGHDT and CDR2 YNNKEL (reference sequence). The CDR3 consists of 16 residues. The chain's CDR3 is CASSQGSGLNTGELFF. In DNA form, the CDR3 reads TGTGCCAGCAGCCAAGGATCAGGCTTAAACACCGGGGAGCTGTTTTTT.

The chain combines TRBV2 with TRBJ1-1, with TRBD1 matching 7 bases. This CDR3 comprises 15 residues. CDR1 is SNHLY and CDR2 is FYNNEI in the germline V gene. The junction had 8 bases not matched to a gene; V was cut back by 0 bases and J by 7 bases. CDR3 loop: CASSEARQGSYEAFF. The CDR3 coding sequence is TGTGCCAGCAGTGAAGCGAGACAGGGCTCCTATGAAGCTTTCTTT.

The chain has TRBV4-3 and TRBJ1-5; D is undetermined. The germline V gene encodes CDR1 LGHNA and CDR2 YSLEER. V was shortened by 6 bases and J by 3 bases, with 9 bases between the two germline ends. The CDR3 totals 13 residues. CDR3 sequence: CASSWQINQPQHF. As DNA, the CDR3 is TGCGCCAGCAGTTGGCAGATCAATCAGCCCCAGCATTTT.